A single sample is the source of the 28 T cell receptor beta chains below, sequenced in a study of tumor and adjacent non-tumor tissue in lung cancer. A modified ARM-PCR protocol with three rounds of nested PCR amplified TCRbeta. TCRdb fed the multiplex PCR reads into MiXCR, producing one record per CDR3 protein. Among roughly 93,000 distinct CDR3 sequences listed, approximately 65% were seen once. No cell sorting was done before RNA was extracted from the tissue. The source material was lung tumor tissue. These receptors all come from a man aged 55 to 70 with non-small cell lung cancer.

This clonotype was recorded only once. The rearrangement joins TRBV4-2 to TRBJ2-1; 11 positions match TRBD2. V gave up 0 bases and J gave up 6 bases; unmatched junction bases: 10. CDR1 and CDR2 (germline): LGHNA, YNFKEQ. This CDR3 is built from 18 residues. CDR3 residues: CASSQDFKTSGVGNEQFF. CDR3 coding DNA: TGTGCCAGCAGCCAAGATTTTAAGACTAGCGGGGTGGGCAATGAGCAGTTCTTC.

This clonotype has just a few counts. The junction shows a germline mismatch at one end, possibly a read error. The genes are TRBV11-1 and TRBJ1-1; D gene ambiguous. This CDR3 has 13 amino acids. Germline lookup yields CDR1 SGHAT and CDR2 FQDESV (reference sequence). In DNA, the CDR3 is TGTGCAAGCAGCCTAGGACGGAACACTGGAGCTTTCTTT. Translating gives CASSLGRNTGAFF. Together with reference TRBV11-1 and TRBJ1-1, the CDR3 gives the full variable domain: EAEVAQSPRYKITEKSQAVAFWCDPISGHATLYWYRQILGQGPELLVQFQDESVVDDSQLPKDRFSAERLKGVDSTLKIQPAELGDSAMYLCASSLGRNTGAFFGQGTRLTVV.

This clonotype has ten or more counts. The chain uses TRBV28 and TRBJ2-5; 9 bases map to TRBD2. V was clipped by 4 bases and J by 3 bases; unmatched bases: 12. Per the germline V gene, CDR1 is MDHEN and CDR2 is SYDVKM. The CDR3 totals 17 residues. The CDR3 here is CASSSTLPLAGEETQYF. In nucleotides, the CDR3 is TGTGCCAGCAGTTCCACCCTTCCTTTAGCGGGAGAAGAGACCCAGTACTTC.

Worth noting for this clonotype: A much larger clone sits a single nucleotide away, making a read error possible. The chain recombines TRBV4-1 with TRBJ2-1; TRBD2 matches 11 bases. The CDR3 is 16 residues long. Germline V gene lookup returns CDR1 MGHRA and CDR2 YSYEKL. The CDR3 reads CASGQDSSGGAYEQFF. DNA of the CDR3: TGCGCCAGCGGCCAAGATAGTAGCGGGGGGGCTTATGAGCAGTTCTTC.

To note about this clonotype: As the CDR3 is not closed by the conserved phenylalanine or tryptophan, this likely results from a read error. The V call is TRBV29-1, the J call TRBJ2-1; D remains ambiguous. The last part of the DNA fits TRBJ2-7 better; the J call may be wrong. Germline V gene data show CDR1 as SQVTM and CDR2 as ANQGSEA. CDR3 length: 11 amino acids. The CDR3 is CSVSGPNEQYL. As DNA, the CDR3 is TGCAGCGTCTCCGGGCCAAATGAGCAGTACCTC.

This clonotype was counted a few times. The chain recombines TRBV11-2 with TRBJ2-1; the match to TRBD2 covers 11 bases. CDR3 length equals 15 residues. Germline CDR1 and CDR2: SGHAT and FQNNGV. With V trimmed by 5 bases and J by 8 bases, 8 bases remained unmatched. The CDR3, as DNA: TGTGCCAGCAGCCTCCCGGGACTAGCGGCACATGAGCAGTTCTTC. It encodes CASSLPGLAAHEQFF.

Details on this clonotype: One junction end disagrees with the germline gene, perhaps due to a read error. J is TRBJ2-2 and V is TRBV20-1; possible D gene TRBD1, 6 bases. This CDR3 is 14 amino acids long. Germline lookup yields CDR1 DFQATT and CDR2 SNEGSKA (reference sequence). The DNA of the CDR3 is TGCAGTGCCGCGCCGGGACACAACACCGGGGAGCCGTTTTTT. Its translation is CSAAPGHNTGEPFF.

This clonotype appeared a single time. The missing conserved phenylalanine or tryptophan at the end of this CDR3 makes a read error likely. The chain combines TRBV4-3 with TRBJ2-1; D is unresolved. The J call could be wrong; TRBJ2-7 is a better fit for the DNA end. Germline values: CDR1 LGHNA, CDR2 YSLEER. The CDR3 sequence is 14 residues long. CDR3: CASSQDLSYNEQYY. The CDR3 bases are TGCGCCAGCAGCCAAGATCTGTCGTACAATGAGCAGTACTAC.

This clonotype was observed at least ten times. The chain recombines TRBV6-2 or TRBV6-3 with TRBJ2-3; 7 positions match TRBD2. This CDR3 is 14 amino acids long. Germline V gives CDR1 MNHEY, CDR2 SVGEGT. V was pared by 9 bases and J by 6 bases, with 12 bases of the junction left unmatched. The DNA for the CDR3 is TGTGCCAGTGGGGCTAGCGGCCCTTGGGATACGCAGTATTTT. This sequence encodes CASGASGPWDTQYF.

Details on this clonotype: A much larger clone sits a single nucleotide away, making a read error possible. In nucleotides, the CDR3 is TGTGTCAGCAACCGGGACACAAGCTCCTACGAGCAGTACTTC. Amino acids: CVSNRDTSSYEQYF. The genes are TRBV28 and TRBJ2-7, with D possibly matching TRBD1 (6 bases). The germline V gene encodes CDR1 MDHEN and CDR2 SYDVKM. The CDR3 is made up of 14 amino acids.

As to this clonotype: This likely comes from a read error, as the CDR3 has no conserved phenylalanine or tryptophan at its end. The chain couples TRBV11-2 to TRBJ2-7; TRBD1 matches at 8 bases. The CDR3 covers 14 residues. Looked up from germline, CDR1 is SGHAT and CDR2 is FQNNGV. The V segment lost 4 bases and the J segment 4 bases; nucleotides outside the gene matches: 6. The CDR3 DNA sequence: TGTGCCAGCAGCTCGGAACAGGGGGTTTACGAGCAGTACTTA. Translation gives CASSSEQGVYEQYL.

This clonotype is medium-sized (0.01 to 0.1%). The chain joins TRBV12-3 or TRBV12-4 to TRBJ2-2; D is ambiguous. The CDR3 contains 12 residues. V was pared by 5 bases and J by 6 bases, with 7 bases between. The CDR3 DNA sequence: TGTGCCAGCAGTATTGGGGCCGGGGAGCTGTTTTTT. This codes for CASSIGAGELFF.

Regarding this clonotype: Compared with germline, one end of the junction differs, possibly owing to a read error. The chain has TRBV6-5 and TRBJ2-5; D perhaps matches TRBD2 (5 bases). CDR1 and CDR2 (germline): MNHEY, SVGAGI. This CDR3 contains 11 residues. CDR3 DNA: TGTACCAGCAGTCCCGGGAAGACCCAGTACTTC. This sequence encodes CTSSPGKTQYF.

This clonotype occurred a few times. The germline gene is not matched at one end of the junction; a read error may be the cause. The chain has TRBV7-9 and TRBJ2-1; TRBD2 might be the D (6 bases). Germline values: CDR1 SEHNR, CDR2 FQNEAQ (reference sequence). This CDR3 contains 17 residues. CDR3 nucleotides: TGTGCCAGCAGCCTAAGCGAGGGAACTAGCTCCGACAATGAGCAGTTCTTC. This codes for CASSLSEGTSSDNEQFF.

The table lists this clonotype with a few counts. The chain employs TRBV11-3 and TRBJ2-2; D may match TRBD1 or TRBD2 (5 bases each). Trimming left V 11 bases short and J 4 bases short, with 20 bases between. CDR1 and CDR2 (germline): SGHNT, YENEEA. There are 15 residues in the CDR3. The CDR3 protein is CASSFSGGRTGELFF. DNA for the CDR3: TGTGCCTCCAGCTTCAGTGGGGGTCGCACCGGGGAGCTGTTTTTT.

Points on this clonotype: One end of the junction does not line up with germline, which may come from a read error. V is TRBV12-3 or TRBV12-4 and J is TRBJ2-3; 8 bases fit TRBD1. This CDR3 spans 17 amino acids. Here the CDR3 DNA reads TGTGCCAGCACCTCCCCCCCCGGGACAGGCAGCATAGATACGCGGTATTTT. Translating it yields CASTSPPGTGSIDTRYF.

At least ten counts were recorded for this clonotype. CDR3: CATSGQPSYTQYF. The CDR3 region has the DNA TGTGCCACCAGTGGGCAGCCATCGTATACGCAGTATTTT. The rearrangement links TRBV24-1 to TRBJ2-3, with D unresolved. This CDR3 is 13 amino acids long. V lost 5 bases and J lost 7, with 12 bases in between. Per germline, CDR1 KGHDR and CDR2 SFDVKD.

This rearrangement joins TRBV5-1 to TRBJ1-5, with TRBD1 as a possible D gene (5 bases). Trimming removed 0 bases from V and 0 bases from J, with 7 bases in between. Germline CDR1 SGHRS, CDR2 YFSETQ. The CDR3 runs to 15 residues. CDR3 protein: CASSLDGHSNQPQHF. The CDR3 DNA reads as TGCGCCAGCAGCTTGGACGGACATAGCAATCAGCCCCAGCATTTT.

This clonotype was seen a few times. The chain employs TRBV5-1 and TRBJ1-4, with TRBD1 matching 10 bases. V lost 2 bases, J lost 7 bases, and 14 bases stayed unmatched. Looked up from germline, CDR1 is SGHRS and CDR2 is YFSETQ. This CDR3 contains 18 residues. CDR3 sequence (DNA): TGCGCCAGCAGCTTCCAACCCCCGGGACAGGGGACGGTTGAAAAACTGTTTTTT. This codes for CASSFQPPGQGTVEKLFF.

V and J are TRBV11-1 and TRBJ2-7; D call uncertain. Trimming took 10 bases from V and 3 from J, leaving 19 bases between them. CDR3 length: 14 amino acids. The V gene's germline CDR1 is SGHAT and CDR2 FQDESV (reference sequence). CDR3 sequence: CANNFPGGVYEQYF. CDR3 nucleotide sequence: TGTGCCAACAACTTTCCCGGCGGCGTCTACGAGCAGTACTTC. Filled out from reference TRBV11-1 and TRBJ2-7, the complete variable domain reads EAEVAQSPRYKITEKSQAVAFWCDPISGHATLYWYRQILGQGPELLVQFQDESVVDDSQLPKDRFSAERLKGVDSTLKIQPAELGDSAMYLCANNFPGGVYEQYFGPGTRLTVT.

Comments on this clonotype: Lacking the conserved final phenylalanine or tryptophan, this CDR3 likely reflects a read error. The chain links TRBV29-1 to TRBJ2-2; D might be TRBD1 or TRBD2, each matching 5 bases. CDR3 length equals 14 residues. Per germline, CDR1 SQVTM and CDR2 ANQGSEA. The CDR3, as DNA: TGCAGCGTTTTCTCGCTAGGGACCACCGGAGAGCTGTTTTCT. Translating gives CSVFSLGTTGELFS.

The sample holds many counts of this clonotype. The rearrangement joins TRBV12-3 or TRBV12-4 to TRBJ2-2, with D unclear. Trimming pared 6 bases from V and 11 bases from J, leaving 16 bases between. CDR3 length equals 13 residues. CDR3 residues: CASRASQARELFF. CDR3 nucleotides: TGTGCCAGCAGGGCCAGCCAGGCCCGAGAGCTGTTTTTT.

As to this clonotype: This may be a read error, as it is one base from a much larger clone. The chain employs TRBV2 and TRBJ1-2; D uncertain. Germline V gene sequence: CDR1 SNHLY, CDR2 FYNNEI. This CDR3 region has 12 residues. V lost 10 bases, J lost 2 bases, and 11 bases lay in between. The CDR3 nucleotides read TGTGCCAACAGAACACCGAACTATGGCTACACCTTC. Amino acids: CANRTPNYGYTF.

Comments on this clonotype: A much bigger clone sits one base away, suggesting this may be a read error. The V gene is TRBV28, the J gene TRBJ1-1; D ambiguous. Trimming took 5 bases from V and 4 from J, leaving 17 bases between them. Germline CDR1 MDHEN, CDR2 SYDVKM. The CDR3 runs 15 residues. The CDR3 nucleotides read TGTGCCAGCAGTAAACATGGGAGTAGTTCCACTGAAGCTTTCTTT. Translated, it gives CASSKHGSSSTEAFF.

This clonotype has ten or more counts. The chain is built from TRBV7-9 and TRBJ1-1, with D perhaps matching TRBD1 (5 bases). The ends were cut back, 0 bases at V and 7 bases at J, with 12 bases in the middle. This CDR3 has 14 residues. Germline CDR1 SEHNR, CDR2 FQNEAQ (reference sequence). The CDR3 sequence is CASSLAQAGLEAFF. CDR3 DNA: TGTGCCAGCAGCTTAGCACAGGCAGGGCTTGAAGCTTTCTTT.

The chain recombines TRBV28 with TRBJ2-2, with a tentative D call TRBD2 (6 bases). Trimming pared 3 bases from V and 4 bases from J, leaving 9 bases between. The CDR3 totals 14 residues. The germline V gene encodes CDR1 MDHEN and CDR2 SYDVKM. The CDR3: CASSFISGTGELFF. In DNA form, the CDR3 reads TGTGCCAGCAGTTTTATTAGCGGCACCGGGGAGCTGTTTTTT.

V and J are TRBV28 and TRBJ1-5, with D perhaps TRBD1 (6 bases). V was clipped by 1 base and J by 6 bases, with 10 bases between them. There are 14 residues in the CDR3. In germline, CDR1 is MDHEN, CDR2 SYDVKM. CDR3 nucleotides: TGTGCCAGCAGTTTATACAGGGAGGGTCAGCCCCAGCATTTT. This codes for CASSLYREGQPQHF.

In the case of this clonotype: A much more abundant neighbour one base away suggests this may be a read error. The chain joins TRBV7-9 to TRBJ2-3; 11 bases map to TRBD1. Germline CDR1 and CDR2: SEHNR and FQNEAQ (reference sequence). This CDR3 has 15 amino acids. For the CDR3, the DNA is TGTGCCAACAGCGGAGGGACAGGGGGTGGAGATACGCAGTATTTT. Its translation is CANSGGTGGGDTQYF.